This is a list of T cell receptor beta chains from one sample in a study of blood T cell repertoires in COVID-19. Clones were sequenced by immunoSEQ multiplex PCR, and TCRdb holds only the in-frame ones, with some missing. The sample shows 60,000 or so clones, 80% to 90% of them seen only once. Sequencing input: peripheral blood. The source is a man in his fifties or sixties with acute or convalescent COVID-19. The CDR3 runs from the conserved cysteine through the conserved F or W. The order of the fields is V gene, D gene, clone size, J gene, CDR3 protein, CDR3 DNA. A D gene is named only where the DNA matches it firmly. The size field is filled for only some rows; it gives once, few, many or a size class.

TRBV29-1	-	-	TRBJ1-1	CSARQAGGTEAFF	TGCAGCGCCCGACAGGCGGGAGGCACTGAAGCTTTCTTT
TRBV6-5	-	-	TRBJ2-2	CASTRQRNTGELFF	TGTGCCAGCACCAGACAGAGGAACACCGGGGAGCTGTTTTTT
TRBV11-2	-	-	TRBJ1-1	CASSLGGGRMNTEAFF	TGTGCCAGCAGCTTAGGAGGGGGAAGAATGAACACTGAAGCTTTCTTT
TRBV12-3/TRBV12-4	TRBD1	-	TRBJ1-1	CASSNRGSTEAFF	TGTGCCAGCAGTAACAGGGGTTCCACTGAAGCTTTCTTT
TRBV24-1	-	-	TRBJ2-5	CATSDTTGALGETQYF	TGTGCCACCAGTGACACTACAGGAGCCTTGGGAGAGACCCAGTACTTC
TRBV6-5	-	-	TRBJ1-5	CASSYSRGNQPQHF	TGTGCCAGCAGTTACTCCAGGGGCAATCAGCCCCAGCATTTT
TRBV2	-	-	TRBJ2-3	CASSGGASTDTQYF	TGTGCCAGCAGCGGAGGTGCTAGCACAGATACGCAGTATTTT
TRBV11-2	-	-	TRBJ2-7	CASSLGLAYEQYF	TGTGCCAGCAGCTTAGGGCTAGCGTACGAGCAGTACTTC
TRBV12-3/TRBV12-4	-	-	TRBJ2-7	CASSLLRRYEQYF	TGTGCCAGCAGTTTACTCAGGAGGTACGAGCAGTACTTC
TRBV3-1/TRBV3-2	-	-	TRBJ1-6	CASSLRGVFNSPLHF	TGTGCCAGCAGCCTACGGGGGGTATTTAATTCACCCCTCCACTTT
TRBV28	-	-	TRBJ1-1	CASSNRGAMNTEAFF	TGTGCCAGCAGCAACCGGGGGGCCATGAACACTGAAGCTTTCTTT
TRBV10-3	-	-	TRBJ1-6	CAISAGTPSSPLHF	TGTGCCATCAGCGCCGGGACACCAAGCTCACCCCTCCACTTT
TRBV2	-	-	TRBJ2-1	CASTLLAVQYNEQFF	TGTGCCAGCACCTTATTAGCGGTTCAATACAATGAGCAGTTCTTC
TRBV7-9	TRBD2	-	TRBJ2-7	CASSLDLAVAGVPYEQYF	TGTGCCAGCAGCTTAGATCTAGCGGTCGCGGGAGTACCCTACGAGCAGTACTTC
TRBV6-1	-	few	TRBJ2-2	CASSEVSRGTGELFF	TGTGCCAGCAGTGAAGTGTCCAGGGGAACCGGGGAGCTGTTTTTT